This T cell receptor beta chain was recovered during a study of Ad26.COV2.S vaccination and SARS-CoV-2 variants. Study-level background: Participants got Ad26.COV2.S intramuscularly, once or twice 56 days apart.

Profiled with immunoSEQ multiplex PCR; TCRdb holds only in-frame clones, not every one. Here the sample spans some 640,000 clones, 89% being singletons. V lost 7 bases to trimming and J lost 0 bases, with 4 bases between them. Per germline, CDR1 SNHLY and CDR2 FYNNEI. This CDR3 comprises 13 residues. The sample's treatment: approximately 18 received Ad26.COV2.S at low or high dose, single or two shots; about five received placebo; per-sample allocation not given. The samples date from day 63 after the first vaccine or placebo injection. In the vaccine, an Ad26 vector expressed the SARS-CoV-2 spike of the Wuhan strain.

The V call is TRBV2, the J call TRBJ1-6; D is unresolved. Material: peripheral blood, obtained in a trial of Ad26.COV2.S vaccine versus placebo. This receptor was obtained from a person between 18 and 65 years old who received the Ad26.COV2.S COVID-19 vaccine or a placebo. The CDR3 DNA follows: TGTGCCAGCATGAGCTCCTATAATTCACCCCTCCACTTT. It is translated as CASMSSYNSPLHF.